This TCR beta chain stems from a study of CD8 T cells in ankylosing spondylitis. General study results and limits: Seemingly characteristic of ankylosing spondylitis blood was a TCR beta motif consisting of under 10 highly homologous variants.

The CDR3 is made up of 16 amino acids. CDR1 and CDR2 (germline): MGHRA, YSYEKL. V lost 2 bases to trimming and J lost 2 bases, with 13 bases between them. This clonotype was seen repeatedly, ten times or more. Its antigen is not identified. From the 5' RACE reads, TCRdb called clonotypes with MiXCR, one entry per CDR3 protein. There are about 36,000 distinct CDR3 sequences in the sample; 5.5% to 7.5% occur only once, and over 9.5% lies in the top ten. This sequence was found in a male donor with ankylosing spondylitis or in good health (not recorded which). Material: blood, either unsorted or a sorted T cell fraction (not recorded which). The rearrangement joins TRBV4-1 to TRBJ2-1; D is possibly TRBD2 (7 bases). The CDR3 DNA follows: TGCGCCAGCAGCCAAAGTGAGGGGGGGGCCTACAATGAGCAGTTCTTC. Protein sequence: CASSQSEGGAYNEQFF.